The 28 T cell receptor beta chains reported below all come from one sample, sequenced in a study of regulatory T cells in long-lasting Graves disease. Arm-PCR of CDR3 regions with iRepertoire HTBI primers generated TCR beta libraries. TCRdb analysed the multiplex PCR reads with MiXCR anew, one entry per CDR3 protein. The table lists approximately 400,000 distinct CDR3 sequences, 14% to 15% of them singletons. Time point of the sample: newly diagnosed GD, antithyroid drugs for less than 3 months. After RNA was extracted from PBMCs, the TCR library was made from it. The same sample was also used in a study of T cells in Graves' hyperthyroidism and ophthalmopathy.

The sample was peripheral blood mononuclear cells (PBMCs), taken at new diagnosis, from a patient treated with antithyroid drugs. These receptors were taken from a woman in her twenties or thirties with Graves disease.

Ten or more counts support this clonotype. CDR3: CSVSTASTGELFF. CDR3 bases: TGCAGCGTTAGCACCGCGAGCACCGGGGAGCTGTTTTTT. This chain connects TRBV29-1 to TRBJ2-2; D is uncertain. Germline CDR1 is SQVTM and CDR2 is ANQGSEA. CDR3 length equals 13 residues. Trimming pared 5 bases from V and 4 bases from J, leaving 11 bases between.

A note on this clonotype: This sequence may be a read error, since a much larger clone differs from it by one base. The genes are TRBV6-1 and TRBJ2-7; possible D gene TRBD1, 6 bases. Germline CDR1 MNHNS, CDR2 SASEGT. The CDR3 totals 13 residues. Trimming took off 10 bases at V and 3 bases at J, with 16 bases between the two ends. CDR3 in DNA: TGTGCCACTCTACAGGGATCCCTCTACGAGCAGTACTTC. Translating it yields CATLQGSLYEQYF.

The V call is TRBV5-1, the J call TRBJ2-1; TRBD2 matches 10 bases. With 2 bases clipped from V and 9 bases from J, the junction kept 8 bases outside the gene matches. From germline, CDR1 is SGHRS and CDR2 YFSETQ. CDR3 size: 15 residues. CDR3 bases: TGCGCCAGCAGCTTATTAGCGGGAGGACCGGGTGAGCAGTTCTTC. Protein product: CASSLLAGGPGEQFF.

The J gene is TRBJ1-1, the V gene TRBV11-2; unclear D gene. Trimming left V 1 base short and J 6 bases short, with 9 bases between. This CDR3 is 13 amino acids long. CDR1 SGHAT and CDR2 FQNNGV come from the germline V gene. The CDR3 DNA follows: TGTGCCAGCAGCTTAGGAGGGAAGGCTGAAGCTTTCTTT. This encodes CASSLGGKAEAFF.

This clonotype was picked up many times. The CDR3: CASGFGGAEGYTF. CDR3 DNA sequence: TGTGCTAGTGGTTTCGGGGGGGCGGAAGGCTACACCTTC. This chain links TRBV12-5 with TRBJ1-2, with a weak D call TRBD1 (6 bases). The V gene's germline CDR1 is LGHNT and CDR2 FRNRAP. The V end was cut by 3 bases, the J end by 8 bases, with 13 bases between. CDR3 length: 13 amino acids. The whole variable domain, filled in from reference TRBV12-5 and TRBJ1-2, reads DARVTQTPRHKVTEMGQEVTMRCQPILGHNTVFWYRQTMMQGLELLAYFRNRAPLDDSGMPKDRFSAEMPDATLATLKIQPSEPRDSAVYFCASGFGGAEGYTFGSGTRLTVV.

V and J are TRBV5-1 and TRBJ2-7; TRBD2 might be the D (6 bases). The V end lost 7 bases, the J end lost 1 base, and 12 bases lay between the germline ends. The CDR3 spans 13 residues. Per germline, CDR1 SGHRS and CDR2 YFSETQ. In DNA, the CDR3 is TGCGCCAGCGCCGGGACTTCATCCTACGAGCAGTACTTC. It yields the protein CASAGTSSYEQYF.

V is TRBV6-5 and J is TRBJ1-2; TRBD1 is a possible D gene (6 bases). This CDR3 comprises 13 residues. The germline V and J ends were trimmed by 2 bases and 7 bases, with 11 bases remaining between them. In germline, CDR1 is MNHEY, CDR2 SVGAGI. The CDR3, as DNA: TGTGCCAGCAGTTACGGGACAATCTCTGGCTACACCTTC. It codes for CASSYGTISGYTF.

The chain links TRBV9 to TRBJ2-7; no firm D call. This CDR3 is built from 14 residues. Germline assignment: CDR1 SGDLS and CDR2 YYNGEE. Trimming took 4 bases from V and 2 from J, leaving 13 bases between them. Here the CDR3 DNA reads TGTGCCAGCAGCCCGTGGTCCGCGACCTACGAGCAGTACTTC. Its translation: CASSPWSATYEQYF.

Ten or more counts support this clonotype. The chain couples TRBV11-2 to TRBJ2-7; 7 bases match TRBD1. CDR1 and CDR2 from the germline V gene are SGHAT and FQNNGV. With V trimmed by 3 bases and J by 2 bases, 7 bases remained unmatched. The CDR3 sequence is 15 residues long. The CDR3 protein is CASSLSDRTAYEQYF. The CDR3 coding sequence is TGTGCCAGCAGCTTGTCGGACAGGACAGCCTACGAGCAGTACTTC.

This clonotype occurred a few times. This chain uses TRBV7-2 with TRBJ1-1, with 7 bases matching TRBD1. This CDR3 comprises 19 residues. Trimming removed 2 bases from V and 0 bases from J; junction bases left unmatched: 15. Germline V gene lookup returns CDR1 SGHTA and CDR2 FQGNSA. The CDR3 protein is CASSLPRQGSDFMNTEAFF. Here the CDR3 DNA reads TGTGCCAGCAGCTTACCCCGACAGGGATCGGATTTCATGAACACTGAAGCTTTCTTT.

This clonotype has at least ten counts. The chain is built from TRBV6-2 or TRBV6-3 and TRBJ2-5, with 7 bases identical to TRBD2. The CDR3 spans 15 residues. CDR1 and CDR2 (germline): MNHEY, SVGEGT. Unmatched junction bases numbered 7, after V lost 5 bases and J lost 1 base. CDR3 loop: CASSVTGGPQETQYF. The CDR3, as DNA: TGTGCCAGCAGTGTTACGGGAGGCCCCCAAGAGACCCAGTACTTC.

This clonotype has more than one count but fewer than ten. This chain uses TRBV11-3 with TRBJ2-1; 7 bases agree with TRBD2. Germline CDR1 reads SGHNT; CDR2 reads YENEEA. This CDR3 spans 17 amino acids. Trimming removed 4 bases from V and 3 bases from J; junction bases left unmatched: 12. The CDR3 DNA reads TGTGCCAGCAGCTCCCCCCGGCTAGCGGAGGTCTACAATGAGCAGTTCTTC. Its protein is CASSSPRLAEVYNEQFF.

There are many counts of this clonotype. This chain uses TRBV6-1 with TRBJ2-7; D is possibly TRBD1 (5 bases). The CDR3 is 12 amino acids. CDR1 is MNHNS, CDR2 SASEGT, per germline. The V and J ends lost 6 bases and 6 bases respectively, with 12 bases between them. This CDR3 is CASRGPDSEQYF. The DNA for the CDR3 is TGTGCCAGCAGAGGACCCGACAGCGAGCAGTACTTC.

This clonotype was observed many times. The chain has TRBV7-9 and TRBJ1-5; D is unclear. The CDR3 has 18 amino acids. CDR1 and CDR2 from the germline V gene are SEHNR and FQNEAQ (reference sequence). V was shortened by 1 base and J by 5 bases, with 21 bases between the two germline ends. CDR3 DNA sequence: TGTGCCAGCAGCTTAGTTGGGATTCTGGATCCTACTCATCAGCCCCAGCATTTT. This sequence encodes CASSLVGILDPTHQPQHF.

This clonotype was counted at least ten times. CDR3 sequence reads: CASSSKVNTEAFF. The CDR3 nucleotides are TGTGCCAGCAGTTCAAAGGTGAACACTGAAGCTTTCTTT. This rearrangement joins TRBV28 to TRBJ1-1; no reliable D call. V lost 4 bases and J lost 0, with 6 bases in between. CDR3 size: 13 residues. The germline gives CDR1 MDHEN, CDR2 SYDVKM.

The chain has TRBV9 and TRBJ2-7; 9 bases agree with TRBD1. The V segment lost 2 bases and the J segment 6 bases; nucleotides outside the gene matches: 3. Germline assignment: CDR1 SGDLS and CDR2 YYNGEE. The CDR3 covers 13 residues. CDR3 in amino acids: CASSVTGGGEQYF. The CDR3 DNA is TGTGCCAGCAGCGTCACAGGGGGCGGCGAGCAGTACTTC.

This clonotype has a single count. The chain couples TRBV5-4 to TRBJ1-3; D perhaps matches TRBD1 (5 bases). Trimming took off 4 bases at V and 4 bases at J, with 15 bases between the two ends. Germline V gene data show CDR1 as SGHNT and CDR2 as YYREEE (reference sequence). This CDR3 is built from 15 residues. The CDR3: CASSQTPGPGNTIYF. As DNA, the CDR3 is TGTGCCAGCAGCCAGACACCGGGACCGGGAAACACCATATATTTT.

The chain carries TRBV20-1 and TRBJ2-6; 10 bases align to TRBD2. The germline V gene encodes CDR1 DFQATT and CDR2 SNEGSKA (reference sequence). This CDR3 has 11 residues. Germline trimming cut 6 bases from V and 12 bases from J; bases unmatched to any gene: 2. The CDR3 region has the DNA TGCAGTGCCCGGACTAGCGGCGTCCTGACTTTC. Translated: CSARTSGVLTF.

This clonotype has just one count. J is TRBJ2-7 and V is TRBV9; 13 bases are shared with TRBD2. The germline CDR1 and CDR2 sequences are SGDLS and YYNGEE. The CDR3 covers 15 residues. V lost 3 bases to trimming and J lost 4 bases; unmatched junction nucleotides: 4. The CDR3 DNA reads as TGTGCCAGCAGCGACCGACTAGCGGGAGGTTACGAGCAGTACTTC. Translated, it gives CASSDRLAGGYEQYF.

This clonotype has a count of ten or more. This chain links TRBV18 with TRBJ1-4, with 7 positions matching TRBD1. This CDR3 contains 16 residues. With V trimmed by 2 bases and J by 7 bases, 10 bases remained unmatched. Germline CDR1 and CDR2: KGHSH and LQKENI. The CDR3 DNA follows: TGTGCCAGCTCACCAGACAGGGCTTCGATAAGTGAAAAACTGTTTTTT. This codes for CASSPDRASISEKLFF.

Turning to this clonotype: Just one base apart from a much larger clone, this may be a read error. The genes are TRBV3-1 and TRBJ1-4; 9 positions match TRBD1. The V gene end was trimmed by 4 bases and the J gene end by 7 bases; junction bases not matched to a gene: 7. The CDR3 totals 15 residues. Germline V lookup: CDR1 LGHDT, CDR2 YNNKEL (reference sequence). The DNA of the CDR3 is TGTGCCAGCAGCCGAGCGACAGGGGGATCTGAAAAACTGTTTTTT. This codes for CASSRATGGSEKLFF.

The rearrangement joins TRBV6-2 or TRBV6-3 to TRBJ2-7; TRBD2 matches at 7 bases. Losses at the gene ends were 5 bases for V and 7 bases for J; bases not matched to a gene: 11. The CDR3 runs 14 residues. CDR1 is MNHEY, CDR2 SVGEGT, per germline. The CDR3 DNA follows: TGTGCCAGCAGTCCCGGACTAGTATCGGGTGAGCAGTACTTC. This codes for CASSPGLVSGEQYF.

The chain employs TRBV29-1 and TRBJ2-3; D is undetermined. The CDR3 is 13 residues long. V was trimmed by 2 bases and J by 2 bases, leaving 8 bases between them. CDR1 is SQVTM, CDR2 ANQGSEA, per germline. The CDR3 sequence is CSVERRNTDTQYF. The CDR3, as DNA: TGCAGCGTTGAAAGACGGAACACAGATACGCAGTATTTT.

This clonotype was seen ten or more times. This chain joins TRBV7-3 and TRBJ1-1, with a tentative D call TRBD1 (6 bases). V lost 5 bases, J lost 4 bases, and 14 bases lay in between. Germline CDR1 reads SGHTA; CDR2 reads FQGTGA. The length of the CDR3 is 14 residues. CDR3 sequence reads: CASSPRGTPTEAFF. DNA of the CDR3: TGTGCCAGCAGCCCGAGGGGGACCCCCACTGAAGCTTTCTTT.

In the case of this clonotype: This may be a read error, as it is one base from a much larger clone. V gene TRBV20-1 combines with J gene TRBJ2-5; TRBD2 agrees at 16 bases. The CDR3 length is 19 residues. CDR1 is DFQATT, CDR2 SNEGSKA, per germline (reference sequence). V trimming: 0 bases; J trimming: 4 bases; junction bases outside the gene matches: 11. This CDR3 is CSARDLEGTSGRASETQYF. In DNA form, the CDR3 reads TGCAGTGCTAGAGATCTCGAGGGGACTAGCGGGAGGGCCTCAGAGACCCAGTACTTC.

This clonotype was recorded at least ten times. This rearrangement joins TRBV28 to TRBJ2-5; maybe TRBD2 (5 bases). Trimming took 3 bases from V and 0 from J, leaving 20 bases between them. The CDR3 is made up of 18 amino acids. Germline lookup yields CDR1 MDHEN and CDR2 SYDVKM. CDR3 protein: CASSFSPGISLYQETQYF. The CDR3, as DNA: TGTGCCAGCAGTTTTTCTCCGGGGATATCGTTGTACCAAGAGACCCAGTACTTC.

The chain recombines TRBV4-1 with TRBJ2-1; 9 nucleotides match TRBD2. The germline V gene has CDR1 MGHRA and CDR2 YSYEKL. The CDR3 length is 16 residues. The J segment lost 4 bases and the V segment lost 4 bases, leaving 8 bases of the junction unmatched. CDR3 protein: CASSLSGLAKYNEQFF. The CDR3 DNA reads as TGCGCCAGCAGCCTTTCAGGACTAGCGAAGTACAATGAGCAGTTCTTC.

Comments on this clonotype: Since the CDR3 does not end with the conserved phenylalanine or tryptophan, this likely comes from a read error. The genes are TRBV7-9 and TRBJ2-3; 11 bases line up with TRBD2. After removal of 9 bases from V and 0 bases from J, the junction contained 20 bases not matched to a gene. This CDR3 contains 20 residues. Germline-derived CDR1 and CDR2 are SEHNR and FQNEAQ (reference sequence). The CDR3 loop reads CASSKRTSGPGFHSTDTQYS. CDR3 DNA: TGTGCCAGTAGCAAGAGGACTAGCGGGCCAGGCTTCCATAGCACAGATACGCAGTATTCT.